This T cell receptor (beta chain) was identified during a study of T cells in Graves' hyperthyroidism and ophthalmopathy. Study results and caveats: Among thyroid clonotypes expanded above 0.001, most also appeared in blood.

The CDR3 regions of TCR beta were amplified from RNA transcripts. HTBI primers were employed in a first-round RT-PCR of the TCR CDR3. TCRdb ran MiXCR on the multiplex PCR reads and lists one entry per CDR3 protein. This table holds 700,000 to 950,000 distinct CDR3 sequences, about a third found once. Participants, patients aged 18 to 65, had newly diagnosed hyperthyroidism with a duration under 2 months. The authors took PBMCs from 8 to 10 ml fresh peripheral blood. On this clonotype: What it binds is not known.

Sequencing was carried out using blood. The TCR was taken from a woman aged 40 to 50 with Graves' hyperthyroidism.

As DNA, the CDR3 is TGTGCCAGCAGCCCAATTGGGCGGACAGACGTTAACACCATATATTTT. Translation gives CASSPIGRTDVNTIYF. The V and J genes are TRBV7-9 and TRBJ1-3, with D perhaps TRBD1 (6 bases). The V and J ends lost 5 bases and 7 bases respectively, with 21 bases between them. Germline CDR1 SEHNR, CDR2 FQNEAQ (reference sequence). The CDR3 totals 16 residues.